These T cell receptor beta chains were read from a single sample in a study of blood T cells in healthy people across ages. TCRdb re-derived calls from the 5' RACE reads in MiXCR, one entry per CDR3 protein. Of 1,800,000 or so distinct CDR3 sequences in the sample, approximately 39% are singletons; the top ten hold more than 20%. The material sequenced was blood. The receptors here all came from a human donor in good health. The CDR3 runs from the conserved cysteine through the conserved F or W. The D gene is left open where the match is weak. Size values are once, few and many counts, or a class for expanded clones, and some rows have none.

d_gene: .
len: 15
abundance: .
j_gene: TRBJ2-1
v_gene: TRBV28
CDR3nt: TGTGCCAGCACCTTCAGCGTGAGTTCCTACAATGAGCAGTTCTTC
CDR3aa: CASTFSVSSYNEQFF

d_gene: .
len: 15
abundance: once
j_gene: TRBJ2-5
v_gene: TRBV25-1
CDR3nt: TGTGCCAGCAGTGATATACACGGACTTCAAGAGACCCAGTACTTC
CDR3aa: CASSDIHGLQETQYF

d_gene: .
len: 15
abundance: .
j_gene: TRBJ2-5
v_gene: TRBV7-3
CDR3nt: TGTGCCAGCAGCTTAACCGGCCAATCACAAGAGACCCAGTACTTC
CDR3aa: CASSLTGQSQETQYF

d_gene: TRBD1
len: 15
abundance: .
j_gene: TRBJ1-1
v_gene: TRBV20-1
CDR3nt: TGCAGTGCTAGAGAAACCGGGACAGGGGACACTGAAGCTTTCTTT
CDR3aa: CSARETGTGDTEAFF

d_gene: .
len: 14
abundance: few
j_gene: TRBJ2-4
v_gene: TRBV6-5
CDR3nt: TGTGCCAGCAGGAACCGGGCCAGAGGAAACATTCAGTACTTC
CDR3aa: CASRNRARGNIQYF

d_gene: .
len: 14
abundance: few
j_gene: TRBJ2-3
v_gene: TRBV4-3
CDR3nt: TGCGCCAGCAGCCAAGGATACGGGACAGATACGCAGTATTTT
CDR3aa: CASSQGYGTDTQYF

d_gene: .
len: 15
abundance: few
j_gene: TRBJ1-2
v_gene: TRBV5-1
CDR3nt: TGCGCCAGCAGACCCGGACAGCAAAATAACTATGGCTACACCTTC
CDR3aa: CASRPGQQNNYGYTF

d_gene: .
len: 10
abundance: few
j_gene: TRBJ1-2
v_gene: TRBV5-1
CDR3nt: TGCGCCGCCAGAGGCTATGGCTACACCTTC
CDR3aa: CAARGYGYTF

d_gene: .
len: 15
abundance: .
j_gene: TRBJ2-2
v_gene: TRBV28
CDR3nt: TGTGCCAGCATGGCCCTTCACCGGAGGCCCGGGGAGCTGTTTTTT
CDR3aa: CASMALHRRPGELFF

d_gene: TRBD1
len: 17
abundance: few
j_gene: TRBJ2-7
v_gene: TRBV6-1
CDR3nt: TGTGCCAGCAGTAAAGCTTACACCGGGACAGGGGGGTACGAGCAGTACTTC
CDR3aa: CASSKAYTGTGGYEQYF

d_gene: TRBD1
len: 16
abundance: .
j_gene: TRBJ1-4
v_gene: TRBV6-6
CDR3nt: TGTGCCAGCAGTTACCGACAGGGGAGAACTAATGAAAAACTGTTTTTT
CDR3aa: CASSYRQGRTNEKLFF

d_gene: TRBD2
len: 16
abundance: few
j_gene: TRBJ2-3
v_gene: TRBV4-1
CDR3nt: TGCGCCAGCAGCCCAATTCCAGCGGGGTACGGGGATACGCAGTATTTT
CDR3aa: CASSPIPAGYGDTQYF

d_gene: .
len: 12
abundance: .
j_gene: TRBJ1-1
v_gene: TRBV11-2
CDR3nt: TGTGCCAGCAGCCGCTCCAAGGGTGAAGCTTTCTTT
CDR3aa: CASSRSKGEAFF

d_gene: .
len: 13
abundance: few
j_gene: TRBJ2-1
v_gene: TRBV20-1
CDR3nt: TGCAGTGCCCCCGAAGGGGGTTGGGATGAGCAGTTCTTC
CDR3aa: CSAPEGGWDEQFF

d_gene: .
len: 13
abundance: few
j_gene: TRBJ1-1
v_gene: TRBV19
CDR3nt: TGTGCCAGTAGTGCGACAGGCCACACTGAAGCTTTCTTT
CDR3aa: CASSATGHTEAFF

d_gene: .
len: 13
abundance: .
j_gene: TRBJ1-1
v_gene: TRBV6-2/TRBV6-3
CDR3nt: TGTGCCAGCAGTTGGGCAGAGGGGGTTGGAGCTTTCTTT
CDR3aa: CASSWAEGVGAFF

d_gene: .
len: 15
abundance: .
j_gene: TRBJ2-5
v_gene: TRBV20-1
CDR3nt: TGCAGTGCGTCCTGGGGGGCAGGCCTCATGGAGACCCAGTACTTC
CDR3aa: CSASWGAGLMETQYF

d_gene: .
len: 14
abundance: .
j_gene: TRBJ2-7
v_gene: TRBV7-9
CDR3nt: TGTGCCAGCAGCTTATACGGGAGAACCTACGAGCAGTACTTC
CDR3aa: CASSLYGRTYEQYF

d_gene: .
len: 15
abundance: .
j_gene: TRBJ1-4
v_gene: TRBV13
CDR3nt: TGTGCCAGCAGCTTAGGAGGGGGACGGTCTGAAAAACTGTTTTTT
CDR3aa: CASSLGGGRSEKLFF

d_gene: TRBD1
len: 17
abundance: .
j_gene: TRBJ1-1
v_gene: TRBV9
CDR3nt: TGTGCCAGCAGCGTAGATGGGACAGACAGCATGAACACTGAAGCTTTCTTT
CDR3aa: CASSVDGTDSMNTEAFF

d_gene: .
len: 12
abundance: .
j_gene: TRBJ1-6
v_gene: TRBV12-3/TRBV12-4
CDR3nt: TGTGCCAGCAGCTATCAGAATTCACCCCTCCACTTT
CDR3aa: CASSYQNSPLHF

d_gene: TRBD2
len: 18
abundance: .
j_gene: TRBJ2-3
v_gene: TRBV9
CDR3nt: TGTGCCAACAGCGTAGGGCATGGGACTAGCGGGGGTACAGATACGCAGTATTTT
CDR3aa: CANSVGHGTSGGTDTQYF

d_gene: .
len: 14
abundance: .
j_gene: TRBJ2-7
v_gene: TRBV4-3
CDR3nt: TGCGCCAGCAGCCTTGAAGTAGGGTTCTACGAGCAGTACTTC
CDR3aa: CASSLEVGFYEQYF

d_gene: TRBD2
len: 16
abundance: few
j_gene: TRBJ2-7
v_gene: TRBV9
CDR3nt: TGTGCCAGCAGCCTGAACGGACTGGGACTAGCTGGCGAGCAGTACTTC
CDR3aa: CASSLNGLGLAGEQYF

d_gene: TRBD2
len: 15
abundance: few
j_gene: TRBJ2-7
v_gene: TRBV4-1
CDR3nt: TGCGCCAGCAGCCAAACTAGCGGGTCCCCCTACGAGCAGTACTTC
CDR3aa: CASSQTSGSPYEQYF

d_gene: .
len: 15
abundance: .
j_gene: TRBJ2-5
v_gene: TRBV3-1
CDR3nt: TGTGCCAGCAGCCAAGATGGTGGGGGTACGGGAGAGCAGTACTTC
CDR3aa: CASSQDGGGTGEQYF

d_gene: .
len: 13
abundance: .
j_gene: TRBJ2-7
v_gene: TRBV29-1
CDR3nt: TGCAGCGTTGAAACAGCGTCCGGCTACGAGCAGTACTTC
CDR3aa: CSVETASGYEQYF

d_gene: TRBD2
len: 20
abundance: .
j_gene: TRBJ2-1
v_gene: TRBV12-3/TRBV12-4
CDR3nt: TGTGCCAGCAGTTTATACGGGACTAGCGGGGGTCATAGCTCCTACAATGAGCAGTTCTTC
CDR3aa: CASSLYGTSGGHSSYNEQFF

d_gene: .
len: 13
abundance: .
j_gene: TRBJ2-1
v_gene: TRBV6-2/TRBV6-3
CDR3nt: TGTGCCAGCAGTTTCCAGGGATACTACGAGCAGTTCTTC
CDR3aa: CASSFQGYYEQFF

d_gene: TRBD1
len: 13
abundance: .
j_gene: TRBJ1-2
v_gene: TRBV20-1
CDR3nt: TGCAGTACTGGGGGGACAGGGGAGTATGGCTACACCTTC
CDR3aa: CSTGGTGEYGYTF

d_gene: .
len: 12
abundance: few
j_gene: TRBJ2-1
v_gene: TRBV24-1
CDR3nt: TGTGCCACCAGTCCGGGATACAATGGGCAGTTCTTC
CDR3aa: CATSPGYNGQFF

d_gene: .
len: 13
abundance: many
j_gene: TRBJ2-7
v_gene: TRBV6-2/TRBV6-3
CDR3nt: TGTGCCAGCAGTTACTCTTCGGGTGGCGAGCAGTACTTC
CDR3aa: CASSYSSGGEQYF

d_gene: .
len: 15
abundance: few
j_gene: TRBJ2-7
v_gene: TRBV27
CDR3nt: TGTGCCAGCAGTTTACAGGGGCCGAGCTCCTACGAGCAGTACTTC
CDR3aa: CASSLQGPSSYEQYF

d_gene: .
len: 14
abundance: few
j_gene: TRBJ2-1
v_gene: TRBV20-1
CDR3nt: TGCAGTGCCTGGGGGGCTGTCACCTACAATGAGCAGTTCTTC
CDR3aa: CSAWGAVTYNEQFF

d_gene: .
len: 14
abundance: few
j_gene: TRBJ2-3
v_gene: TRBV29-1
CDR3nt: TGCAGCGTTGCGGTGGGATTAGTCACAGATACGCAGTATTTT
CDR3aa: CSVAVGLVTDTQYF

d_gene: TRBD1
len: 15
abundance: few
j_gene: TRBJ2-5
v_gene: TRBV11-2
CDR3nt: TGTGCCAGCAGCGCCGGGACAGGGTGGCAAGAGACCCAGTACTTC
CDR3aa: CASSAGTGWQETQYF

d_gene: .
len: 19
abundance: .
j_gene: TRBJ2-1
v_gene: TRBV24-1
CDR3nt: TGTGCCACCAGTGATTTCGGGGGGCGCCAACCTAGCTCCTACAATGAGCAGTTCTTC
CDR3aa: CATSDFGGRQPSSYNEQFF

d_gene: .
len: 13
abundance: .
j_gene: TRBJ1-1
v_gene: TRBV5-1
CDR3nt: TGCGCCAGCAGGGGGGGAGAGGACACTGAAGCTTTCTTT
CDR3aa: CASRGGEDTEAFF

d_gene: .
len: 14
abundance: few
j_gene: TRBJ2-3
v_gene: TRBV6-6
CDR3nt: TGTGCCAGCAGCAGCGGGTTCTACACAGATACGCAGTATTTT
CDR3aa: CASSSGFYTDTQYF

d_gene: TRBD1
len: 14
abundance: many
j_gene: TRBJ2-4
v_gene: TRBV9
CDR3nt: TGTGCCAGCAGCGGACAGGGATGGGAAAACATTCAGTACTTC
CDR3aa: CASSGQGWENIQYF

d_gene: .
len: 11
abundance: .
j_gene: TRBJ2-1
v_gene: TRBV7-9
CDR3nt: TGTGCCAGCACTCTTTTCAATGAGCAGTTCTTC
CDR3aa: CASTLFNEQFF

d_gene: .
len: 15
abundance: .
j_gene: TRBJ1-2
v_gene: TRBV28
CDR3nt: TGTGCCAGCAGTTTAGGGTCTCGATCTTCCTATGGCTACACCTTC
CDR3aa: CASSLGSRSSYGYTF

d_gene: TRBD2
len: 18
abundance: .
j_gene: TRBJ2-5
v_gene: TRBV6-5
CDR3nt: TGTGCCAGCAGTTATTCATCGGCTAGCGGGGGGGCGTGGGAGACCCAGTACTTC
CDR3aa: CASSYSSASGGAWETQYF

d_gene: .
len: 12
abundance: .
j_gene: TRBJ1-1
v_gene: TRBV6-1
CDR3nt: TGTGCCAGCAGCCAAACAGGGTTGAAGGCTTTCTTT
CDR3aa: CASSQTGLKAFF

d_gene: .
len: 13
abundance: .
j_gene: TRBJ2-5
v_gene: TRBV29-1
CDR3nt: TGCAGCGTTCGGTGGGATAACCAAGAGACCCAGTACTTC
CDR3aa: CSVRWDNQETQYF

d_gene: .
len: 15
abundance: .
j_gene: TRBJ2-3
v_gene: TRBV12-3/TRBV12-4
CDR3nt: TGTGCCAGCAGTTTGCGCGATGCTAGCGCAGATACGCAGTATTTT
CDR3aa: CASSLRDASADTQYF

d_gene: .
len: 10
abundance: .
j_gene: TRBJ2-7
v_gene: TRBV6-5
CDR3nt: TGTGCCGTTGGAGCCTACGAGCAGTACTTC
CDR3aa: CAVGAYEQYF

d_gene: TRBD2
len: 16
abundance: few
j_gene: TRBJ2-1
v_gene: TRBV3-1
CDR3nt: TGTGCCAGCAACCAAGGCGGTAGCGGGGGAGACAATGAGCAGTTCTTC
CDR3aa: CASNQGGSGGDNEQFF

d_gene: .
len: 17
abundance: .
j_gene: TRBJ2-7
v_gene: TRBV11-2
CDR3nt: TGTGCCAGCAGCTTAAAGTCGCGGGTACTAGCTGGCTACGAGCAGTACTTC
CDR3aa: CASSLKSRVLAGYEQYF

d_gene: TRBD2
len: 15
abundance: few
j_gene: TRBJ2-1
v_gene: TRBV3-1
CDR3nt: TGTGCCAGCAGCCAAGGGGGACTAGGGGGCAATGAGCAGTTCTTC
CDR3aa: CASSQGGLGGNEQFF

d_gene: TRBD1
len: 15
abundance: .
j_gene: TRBJ2-1
v_gene: TRBV3-1
CDR3nt: TGTGCCAGCAGCCATCCGGGACAGGGTTGCTATGAGCAGTTCTTC
CDR3aa: CASSHPGQGCYEQFF

d_gene: .
len: 14
abundance: few
j_gene: TRBJ1-2
v_gene: TRBV7-2
CDR3nt: TGTGCCAGCAGCCGTACACAACTAAACTATGGCTACACCTTC
CDR3aa: CASSRTQLNYGYTF

d_gene: .
len: 15
abundance: .
j_gene: TRBJ2-3
v_gene: TRBV27
CDR3nt: TGTGCCAGCAGTTTAGCGCCCGCCGGCACAGATACGCAGTATTTT
CDR3aa: CASSLAPAGTDTQYF

d_gene: .
len: 13
abundance: .
j_gene: TRBJ2-1
v_gene: TRBV12-3/TRBV12-4
CDR3nt: TGTGCCAGCAGTTTAGAGAGGTGGAATGAGCAGTTCTTC
CDR3aa: CASSLERWNEQFF

d_gene: .
len: 15
abundance: .
j_gene: TRBJ2-3
v_gene: TRBV5-1
CDR3nt: TGCGCCAGCAGGTTTTCAGGGGTCACCACAGATACGCAGTATTTT
CDR3aa: CASRFSGVTTDTQYF

d_gene: .
len: 14
abundance: .
j_gene: TRBJ1-1
v_gene: TRBV29-1
CDR3nt: TGCAGCGTTGGTGGGGGACAAGGAAGATCTGAAGCTTTCTTT
CDR3aa: CSVGGGQGRSEAFF

d_gene: .
len: 12
abundance: .
j_gene: TRBJ1-1
v_gene: TRBV10-3
CDR3nt: TGTGCCATCAGAGAACGGGACACTGAAGCTTTCTTT
CDR3aa: CAIRERDTEAFF

d_gene: TRBD1
len: 15
abundance: .
j_gene: TRBJ1-5
v_gene: TRBV28
CDR3nt: TGTGCCAGCGATCCTCTGGACAGGGGGAATCAGCCCCAGCATTTT
CDR3aa: CASDPLDRGNQPQHF

d_gene: TRBD2
len: 15
abundance: few
j_gene: TRBJ2-3
v_gene: TRBV20-1
CDR3nt: TGCAGTGCTAGAATACCGACTAGCTTTTCAGATACGCAGTATTTT
CDR3aa: CSARIPTSFSDTQYF